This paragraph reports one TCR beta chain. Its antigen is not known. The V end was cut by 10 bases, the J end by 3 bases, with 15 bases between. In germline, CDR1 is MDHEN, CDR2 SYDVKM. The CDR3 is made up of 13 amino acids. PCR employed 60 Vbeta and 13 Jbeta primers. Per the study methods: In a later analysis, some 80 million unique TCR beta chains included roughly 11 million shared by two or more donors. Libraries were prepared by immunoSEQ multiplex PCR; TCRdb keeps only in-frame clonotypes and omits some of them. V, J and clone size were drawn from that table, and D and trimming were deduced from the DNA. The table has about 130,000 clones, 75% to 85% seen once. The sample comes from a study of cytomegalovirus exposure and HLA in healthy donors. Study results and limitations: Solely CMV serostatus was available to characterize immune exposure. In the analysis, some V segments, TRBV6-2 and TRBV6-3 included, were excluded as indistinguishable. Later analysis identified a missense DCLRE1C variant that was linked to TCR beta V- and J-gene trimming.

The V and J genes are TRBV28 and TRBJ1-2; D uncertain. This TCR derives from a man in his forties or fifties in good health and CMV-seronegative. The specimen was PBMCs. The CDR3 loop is CATREGKDYGYTF. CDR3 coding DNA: TGTGCCACCCGGGAAGGTAAAGACTATGGCTACACCTTC.